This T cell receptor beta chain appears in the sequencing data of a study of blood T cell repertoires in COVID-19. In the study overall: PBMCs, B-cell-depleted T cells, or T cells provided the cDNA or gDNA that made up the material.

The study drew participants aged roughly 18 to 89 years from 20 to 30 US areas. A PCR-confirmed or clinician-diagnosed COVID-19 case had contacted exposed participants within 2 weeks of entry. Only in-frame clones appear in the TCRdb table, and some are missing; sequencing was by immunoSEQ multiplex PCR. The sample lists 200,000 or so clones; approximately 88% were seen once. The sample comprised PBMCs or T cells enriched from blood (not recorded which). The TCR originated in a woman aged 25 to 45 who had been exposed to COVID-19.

The DNA for the CDR3 is TGTGCCAGCAGCCCGTCCCCTACAGGGACTACTGGCTACACCTTC. Protein: CASSPSPTGTTGYTF. The rearrangement uses TRBV9 and TRBJ1-2; possible D gene TRBD1, 6 bases. The CDR3 covers 15 residues. V was pared by 4 bases and J by 7 bases, with 20 bases between. The germline CDR1 and CDR2 sequences are SGDLS and YYNGEE.